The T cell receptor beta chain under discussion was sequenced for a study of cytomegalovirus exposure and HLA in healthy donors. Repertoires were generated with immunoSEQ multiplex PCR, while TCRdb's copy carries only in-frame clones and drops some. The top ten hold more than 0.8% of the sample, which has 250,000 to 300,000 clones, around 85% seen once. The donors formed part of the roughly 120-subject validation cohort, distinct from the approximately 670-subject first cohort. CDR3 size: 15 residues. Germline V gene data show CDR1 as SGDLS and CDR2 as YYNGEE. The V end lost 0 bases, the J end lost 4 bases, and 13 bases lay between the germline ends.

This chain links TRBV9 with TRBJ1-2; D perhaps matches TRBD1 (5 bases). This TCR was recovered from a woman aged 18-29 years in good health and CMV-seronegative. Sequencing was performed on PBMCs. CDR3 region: CASSVDTGELYGYTF. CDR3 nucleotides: TGTGCCAGCAGCGTAGATACAGGAGAACTCTATGGCTACACCTTC.